This TCR beta chain was recorded in a study of blood T cell repertoires in COVID-19. Study-wide context: Acute and convalescent COVID-19 samples came from the United States, Italy and Spain.

V lost 1 base and J lost 7; bases outside the gene matches: 5. Germline CDR1 and CDR2: MDHEN and SYDVKM. The CDR3 totals 15 residues. Original handling: Reference gene primers were amplified, and this amplification served to estimate nucleated cell counts. Some clones are missing from TCRdb's copy, which holds only in-frame ones; the method was immunoSEQ multiplex PCR. V and J calls and clone size are those listed in that table; D and trimming were worked out from the DNA. The sample consists of around 280,000 clones, around nine tenths of them appearing once. This receptor was taken from a woman in her twenties or thirties with COVID-19, enrolled during active disease. This chain joins TRBV28 and TRBJ1-3; 9 nucleotides line up with TRBD1. The specimen was peripheral blood. The CDR3 region is CASSLSTGGRNTIYF. The CDR3 region has the DNA TGTGCCAGCAGTTTATCCACAGGGGGCCGTAACACCATATATTTT.